The 26 T cell receptor beta chains given below trace back to one sample, sequenced in a study of blood T cells in healthy people across ages (dated by TCRdb to 2015 to 2017). To prepare the library, 5' RACE was applied. These reads were obtained on an Illumina HiSeq 2500. A second 7 to 11 cycle PCR used a sample-barcoded 5' primer and a J-beta primer mix. TCRdb handled the public reads itself, with Q25 trimming in fastp and clone calling in MiXCR, and kept productive beta chains. Each entry merges the rows of one CDR3 protein and shows their most common DNA and genes. Within this sample are about 720,000 distinct CDR3 sequences, with about a fifth of them counted one time only. Around a fifth of the sample rests with the top ten. Sample: blood. These TCRs come from an older man in good health.

This chain joins TRBV5-1 and TRBJ1-1; D remains unclear. This CDR3 has 13 amino acids. The V and J ends lost 4 bases and 6 bases respectively, with 13 bases between them. Germline-derived CDR1 and CDR2 are SGHRS and YFSETQ. CDR3 sequence reads: CASSPGEHPEAFF. CDR3 sequence (DNA): TGCGCCAGCAGCCCTGGAGAGCACCCTGAAGCTTTCTTT.

V gene TRBV2 combines with J gene TRBJ2-2; D unclear. The germline V and J ends were trimmed by 4 bases and 1 base, with 7 bases remaining between them. CDR1 is SNHLY and CDR2 is FYNNEI in the germline V gene. The CDR3 is 14 amino acids. The CDR3 DNA reads as TGTGCCAGCAGTGCATGGGGGAACACCGGGGAGCTGTTTTTT. This sequence encodes CASSAWGNTGELFF. Looking up the rest from reference TRBV2 and TRBJ2-2 gives the full variable domain: EPEVTQTPSHQVTQMGQEVILRCVPISNHLYFYWYRQILGQKVEFLVSFYNNEISEKSEIFDDQFSVERPDGSNFTLKIRSTKLEDSAMYFCASSAWGNTGELFFGEGSRLTVL.

V is TRBV6-6 and J is TRBJ1-1; a weak D match, TRBD1 (5 bases). Germline CDR1 and CDR2: MNHNY and SVGAGI (reference sequence). Trimming removed 2 bases at V and 4 bases at J, with 5 bases between. The CDR3 totals 12 residues. CDR3 nucleotides: TGTGCCAGCAGTTACGGGGGCACTGAAGCTTTCTTT. Translated: CASSYGGTEAFF.

This chain links TRBV27 with TRBJ1-4; 7 bases agree with TRBD1. The V segment lost 0 bases and the J segment 8 bases; nucleotides outside the gene matches: 6. CDR1 MNHEY and CDR2 SMNVEV come from the germline V gene (reference sequence). This CDR3 contains 15 residues. The CDR3: CASSLSRTGWEKLFF. DNA of the CDR3: TGTGCCAGCAGTTTATCCCGGACAGGCTGGGAAAAACTGTTTTTT. The whole variable domain, filled in from reference TRBV27 and TRBJ1-4, reads EAQVTQNPRYLITVTGKKLTVTCSQNMNHEYMSWYRQDPGLGLRQIYYSMNVEVTDKGDVPEGYKVSRKEKRNFPLILESPSPNQTSLYFCASSLSRTGWEKLFFGSGTQLSVL.

The chain combines TRBV5-1 with TRBJ2-3; 7 bases are shared with TRBD2. Germline values: CDR1 SGHRS, CDR2 YFSETQ. The CDR3 has 15 residues. V lost 4 bases and J lost 4; bases outside the gene matches: 9. The CDR3 reads CASSATSHWADTQYF. CDR3 nucleotides: TGCGCCAGCAGCGCGACTAGCCATTGGGCAGATACGCAGTATTTT. Full variable domain (outside the CDR3, taken from reference TRBV5-1 and TRBJ2-3): KAGVTQTPRYLIKTRGQQVTLSCSPISGHRSVSWYQQTPGQGLQFLFEYFSETQRNKGNFPGRFSGRQFSNSRSEMNVSTLELGDSALYLCASSATSHWADTQYFGPGTRLTVL.

V usage is TRBV12-3 or TRBV12-4 and J usage is TRBJ1-1; 9 nucleotides align to TRBD1. This CDR3 has 13 amino acids. V lost 8 bases to trimming and J lost 11 bases; unmatched junction nucleotides: 12. The CDR3 loop is CASVKGTGILAFF. CDR3 bases: TGTGCCAGCGTAAAGGGGACAGGGATACTGGCTTTCTTT.

This chain joins TRBV19 and TRBJ2-1, with D possibly matching TRBD2 (6 bases). The V and J ends lost 7 bases and 5 bases respectively, with 12 bases between them. The CDR3 totals 13 residues. Germline V gene lookup returns CDR1 LNHDA and CDR2 SQIVND (reference sequence). The CDR3 is CASTLGGNNEQFF. The CDR3 DNA sequence: TGTGCCAGTACCCTTGGGGGGAACAATGAGCAGTTCTTC.

This chain connects TRBV12-3 or TRBV12-4 to TRBJ2-5, with D tentatively TRBD1 or TRBD2 (6 bases each). The CDR3 contains 15 residues. The V end lost 0 bases, the J end lost 2 bases, and 10 bases lay between the germline ends. This CDR3 is CASSLAGGYQETQYF. CDR3 DNA sequence: TGTGCCAGCAGTTTAGCGGGGGGCTATCAAGAGACCCAGTACTTC.

The chain couples TRBV6-5 to TRBJ1-2, with 9 bases lining up with TRBD1. Germline CDR1 and CDR2: MNHEY and SVGAGI. The CDR3 has 14 amino acids. After removal of 6 bases from V and 5 bases from J, the junction contained 7 bases not matched to a gene. The CDR3 loop reads CASRRTGVLYGYTF. CDR3 DNA sequence: TGTGCCAGCAGACGGACAGGGGTTCTTTATGGCTACACCTTC.

This clonotype was seen only a few times. The rearrangement joins TRBV5-1 to TRBJ2-3, with 9 bases that match TRBD1. CDR3 length: 15 residues. Germline values: CDR1 SGHRS, CDR2 YFSETQ. Trimming at V came to 2 bases and at J to 2 bases, leaving 3 bases not matched to a gene. CDR3 nucleotides: TGCGCCAGCAGCTTTGGGACAGGGCCCACAGATACGCAGTATTTT. Protein: CASSFGTGPTDTQYF.

The chain employs TRBV29-1 and TRBJ1-2; D gene uncertain. This CDR3 is built from 12 residues. Germline V gene data show CDR1 as SQVTM and CDR2 as ANQGSEA. The V and J ends lost 4 bases and 4 bases respectively, with 10 bases between them. DNA for the CDR3: TGCAGCGTTGGATCGGCGTCCTATGGCTACACCTTC. It is translated as CSVGSASYGYTF.

The chain links TRBV12-3 or TRBV12-4 to TRBJ1-2; D is unclear. V was cut by 3 bases and J by 7 bases, with 9 bases left in between. This CDR3 has 12 residues. This CDR3 is CASSFLGFGYTF. For the CDR3, the DNA is TGTGCCAGCAGTTTTCTAGGGTTTGGCTACACCTTC.

The chain is built from TRBV6-5 and TRBJ1-5; no clear D. Trimming removed 5 bases at V and 0 bases at J, with 11 bases between. The CDR3 has 15 amino acids. Germline CDR1 reads MNHEY; CDR2 reads SVGAGI. The CDR3 here is CASSQPGYSNQPQHF. CDR3 sequence (DNA): TGTGCCAGCAGTCAGCCGGGGTATAGCAATCAGCCCCAGCATTTT.

J is TRBJ2-1 and V is TRBV28; D is undetermined. The DNA end lines up better with TRBJ2-7; the J call may be wrong. CDR1 MDHEN and CDR2 SYDVKM come from the germline V gene. This CDR3 spans 15 amino acids. The CDR3 here is CASSFRPPMAYEQYF. In nucleotides, the CDR3 is TGTGCCAGCAGTTTCCGCCCCCCGATGGCCTACGAGCAGTACTTC.

This clonotype was counted only a few times. This sequence joins TRBV19 and TRBJ2-3; D might be TRBD1 (5 bases). Germline CDR1 reads LNHDA; CDR2 reads SQIVND (reference sequence). The V and J ends lost 4 bases and 0 bases respectively, with 8 bases between them. This CDR3 is 14 amino acids long. The CDR3 loop reads CASSTRTSTDTQYF. The CDR3 DNA reads TGTGCCAGTAGTACCCGGACAAGCACAGATACGCAGTATTTT.

This clonotype was seen only a few times. This sequence joins TRBV7-2 and TRBJ2-5, with D perhaps matching TRBD1 (6 bases). The V gene lost 0 bases and the J gene lost 5 bases, with 10 bases spanning the gap. Germline V lookup: CDR1 SGHTA, CDR2 FQGNSA. The CDR3 length is 14 residues. CDR3 nucleotide sequence: TGTGCCAGCAGCTTAGCTAGGGGGACGGAGACCCAGTACTTC. Translation: CASSLARGTETQYF.

This clonotype has just a few counts. The chain couples TRBV15 to TRBJ1-4, with D possibly being TRBD1 (5 bases). This CDR3 region has 14 residues. Germline V gene lookup returns CDR1 LNHNV and CDR2 YYDKDF (reference sequence). Trimming shortened V by 5 bases and J by 5 bases, and 12 bases separated the two germline ends. CDR3 coding DNA: TGTGCCACCAGCCGCACGGGGCCAAATGAAAAACTGTTTTTT. Protein sequence: CATSRTGPNEKLFF. Full variable domain (missing parts from reference TRBV15 and TRBJ1-4): DAMVIQNPRYQVTQFGKPVTLSCSQTLNHNVMYWYQQKSSQAPKLLFHYYDKDFNNEADTPDNFQSRRPNTSFCFLDIRSPGLGDTAMYLCATSRTGPNEKLFFGSGTQLSVL.

V usage is TRBV7-9 and J usage is TRBJ2-3; weak D call: TRBD2 (6 bases). CDR1 is SEHNR, CDR2 FQNEAQ, per germline (reference sequence). Trimming shortened V by 5 bases and J by 0 bases, and 12 bases separated the two germline ends. There are 15 residues in the CDR3. CDR3 nucleotides: TGTGCCAGCAGCAAGAACGGGGGTAGCACAGATACGCAGTATTTT. Protein: CASSKNGGSTDTQYF.

The table lists this clonotype with a few counts. CDR3 region: CASSLVARGGDEQYF. The CDR3 DNA reads as TGCGCCAGCAGCTTGGTTGCCAGGGGAGGGGACGAGCAGTACTTC. V and J are TRBV5-1 and TRBJ2-7; TRBD2 might be the D (7 bases). V was pared by 0 bases and J by 5 bases, with 15 bases between. The CDR3 covers 15 residues. The germline V gene encodes CDR1 SGHRS and CDR2 YFSETQ.

The chain recombines TRBV24-1 with TRBJ1-2; TRBD1 is a possible D gene (5 bases). The CDR3 consists of 13 residues. Germline-derived CDR1 and CDR2 are KGHDR and SFDVKD. V was pared by 1 base and J by 8 bases, with 10 bases between. The DNA of the CDR3 is TGTGCCACCAGTGATTTCGCAGGGAGCGGCTACACCTTC. Its translation: CATSDFAGSGYTF.

This clonotype has a handful of counts. V is TRBV19 and J is TRBJ1-2, with D hard to call. Trimming left V 3 bases short and J 8 bases short, with 13 bases between. This CDR3 is built from 13 residues. Germline V gene sequence: CDR1 LNHDA, CDR2 SQIVND (reference sequence). The CDR3 coding sequence is TGTGCCAGTAGTATGACGATGATGAAAGGCTACACCTTC. Its protein is CASSMTMMKGYTF.

This clonotype appeared many times. An end of the junction differs from the germline gene, which may be a read error. This chain joins TRBV5-1 and TRBJ2-3; tentatively, D is TRBD1 (5 bases). The CDR3 has 15 residues. CDR1 SGHRS and CDR2 YFSETQ come from the germline V gene. The CDR3 loop reads CASSLDSPSTDTQYF. Written as DNA, the CDR3 is TGTGCCAGCAGCCTCGACAGTCCTAGCACAGATACGCAGTATTTT.

The V gene is TRBV12-3 or TRBV12-4, the J gene TRBJ1-6; D is unresolved. V lost 1 base and J 7 bases, leaving 5 bases between the germline ends. This CDR3 has 13 amino acids. CDR3 protein: CASSLVDNSPLHF. The CDR3 DNA reads TGTGCCAGCAGTTTAGTGGACAATTCACCCCTCCACTTT.

The chain joins TRBV7-8 to TRBJ2-7, with D perhaps TRBD2 (6 bases). The DNA end lines up better with TRBJ2-1; the J call may be wrong. The CDR3 sequence is 13 residues long. Germline V gene data show CDR1 as SGHVS and CDR2 as FQNEAQ. CDR3 coding DNA: TGTGCCAGCAGCTTAGCCACTAGCTATGAGCAGTTCTTC. It encodes CASSLATSYEQFF.

A few counts support this clonotype. The rearrangement uses TRBV3-1 and TRBJ1-6, with D tentatively TRBD1 (6 bases). V was shortened by 1 base and J by 6 bases, with 10 bases between the two germline ends. The CDR3 totals 15 residues. CDR1 and CDR2 (germline): LGHDT, YNNKEL (reference sequence). The CDR3 region has the DNA TGTGCCAGCAGCCAAGTGGACAGATTTAATTCACCCCTCCACTTT. The encoded protein is CASSQVDRFNSPLHF.

This clonotype appeared a few times. The chain joins TRBV29-1 to TRBJ2-5, with 10 bases lining up with TRBD1. Matching the DNA end better, TRBJ2-7 makes the J call doubtful. Germline V CDR1 and CDR2: SQVTM, ANQGSEA. The CDR3 has 14 amino acids. The CDR3 DNA follows: TGCAGCGTTGCAAGGACAGGGGGGGACGGCGAGCAGTACTTC. It is translated as CSVARTGGDGEQYF.